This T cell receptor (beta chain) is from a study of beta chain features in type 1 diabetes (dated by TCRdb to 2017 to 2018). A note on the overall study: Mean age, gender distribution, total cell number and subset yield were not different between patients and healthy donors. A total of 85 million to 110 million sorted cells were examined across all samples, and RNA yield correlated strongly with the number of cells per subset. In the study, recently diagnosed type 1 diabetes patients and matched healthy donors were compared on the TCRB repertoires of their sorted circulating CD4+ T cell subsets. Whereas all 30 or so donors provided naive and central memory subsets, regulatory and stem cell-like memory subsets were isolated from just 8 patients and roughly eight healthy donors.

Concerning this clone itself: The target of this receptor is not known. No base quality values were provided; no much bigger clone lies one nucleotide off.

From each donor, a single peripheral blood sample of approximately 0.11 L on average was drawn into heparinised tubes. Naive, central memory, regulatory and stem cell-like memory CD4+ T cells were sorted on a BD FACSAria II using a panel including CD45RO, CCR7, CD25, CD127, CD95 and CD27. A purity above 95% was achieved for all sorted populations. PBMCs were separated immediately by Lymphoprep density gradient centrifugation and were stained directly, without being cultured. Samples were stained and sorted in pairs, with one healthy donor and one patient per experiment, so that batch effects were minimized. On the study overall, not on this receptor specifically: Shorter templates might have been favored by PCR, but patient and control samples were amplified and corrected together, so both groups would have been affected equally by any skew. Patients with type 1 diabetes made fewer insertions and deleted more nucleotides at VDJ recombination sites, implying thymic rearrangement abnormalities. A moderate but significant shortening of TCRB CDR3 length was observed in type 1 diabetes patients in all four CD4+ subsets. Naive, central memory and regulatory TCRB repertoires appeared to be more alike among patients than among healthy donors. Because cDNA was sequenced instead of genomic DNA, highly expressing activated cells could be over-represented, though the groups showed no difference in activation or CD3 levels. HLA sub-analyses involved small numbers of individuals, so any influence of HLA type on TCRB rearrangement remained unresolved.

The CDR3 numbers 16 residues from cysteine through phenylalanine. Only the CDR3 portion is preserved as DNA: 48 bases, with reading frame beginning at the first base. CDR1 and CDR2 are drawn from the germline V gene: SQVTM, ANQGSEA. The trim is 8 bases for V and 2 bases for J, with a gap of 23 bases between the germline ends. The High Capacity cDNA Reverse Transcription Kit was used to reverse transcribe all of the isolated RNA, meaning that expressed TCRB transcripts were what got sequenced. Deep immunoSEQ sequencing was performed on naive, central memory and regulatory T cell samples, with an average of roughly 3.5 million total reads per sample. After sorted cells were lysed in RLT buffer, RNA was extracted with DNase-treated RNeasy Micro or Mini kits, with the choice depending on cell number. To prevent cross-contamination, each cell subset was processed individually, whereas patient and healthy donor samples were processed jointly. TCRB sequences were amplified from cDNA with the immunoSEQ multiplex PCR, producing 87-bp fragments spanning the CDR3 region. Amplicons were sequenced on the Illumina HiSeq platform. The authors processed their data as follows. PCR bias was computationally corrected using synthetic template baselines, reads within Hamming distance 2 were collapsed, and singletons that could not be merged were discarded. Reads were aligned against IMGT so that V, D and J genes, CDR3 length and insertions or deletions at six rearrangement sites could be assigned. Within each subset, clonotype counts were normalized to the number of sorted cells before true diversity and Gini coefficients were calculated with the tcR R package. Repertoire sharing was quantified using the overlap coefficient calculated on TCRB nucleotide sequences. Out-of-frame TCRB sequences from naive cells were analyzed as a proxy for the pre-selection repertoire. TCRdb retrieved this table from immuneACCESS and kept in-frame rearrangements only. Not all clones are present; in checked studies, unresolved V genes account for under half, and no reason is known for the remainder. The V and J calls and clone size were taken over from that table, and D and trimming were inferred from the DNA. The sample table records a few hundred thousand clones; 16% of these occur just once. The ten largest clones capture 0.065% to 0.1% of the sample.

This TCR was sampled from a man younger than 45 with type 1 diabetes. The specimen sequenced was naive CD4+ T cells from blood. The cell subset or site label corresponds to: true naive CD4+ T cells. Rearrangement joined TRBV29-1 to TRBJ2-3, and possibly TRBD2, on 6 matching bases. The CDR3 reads CSPPAFGGGPTDTQYF. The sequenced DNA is TGCAGCCCACCGGCTTTTGGGGGAGGCCCCACAGATACGCAGTATTTT.